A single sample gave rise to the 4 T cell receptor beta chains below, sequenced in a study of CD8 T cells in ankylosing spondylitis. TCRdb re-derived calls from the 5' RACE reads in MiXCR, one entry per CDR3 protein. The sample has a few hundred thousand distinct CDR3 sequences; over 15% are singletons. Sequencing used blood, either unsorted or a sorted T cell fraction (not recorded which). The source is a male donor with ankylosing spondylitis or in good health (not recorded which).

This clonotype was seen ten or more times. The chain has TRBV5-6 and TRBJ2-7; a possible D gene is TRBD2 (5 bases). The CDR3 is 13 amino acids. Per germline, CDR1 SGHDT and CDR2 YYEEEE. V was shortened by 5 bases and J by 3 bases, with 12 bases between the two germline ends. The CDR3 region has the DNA TGTGCCAGCAGTTTTACCGGGATCTACGAGCAGTACTTC. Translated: CASSFTGIYEQYF.

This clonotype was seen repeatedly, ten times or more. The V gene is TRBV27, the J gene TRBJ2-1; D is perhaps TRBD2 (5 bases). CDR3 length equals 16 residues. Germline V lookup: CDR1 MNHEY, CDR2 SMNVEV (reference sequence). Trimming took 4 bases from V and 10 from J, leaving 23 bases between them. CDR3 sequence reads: CASSSFVGIRAAEQFF. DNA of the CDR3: TGTGCCAGCAGTTCTTTTGTCGGGATAAGGGCAGCAGAGCAGTTCTTC.

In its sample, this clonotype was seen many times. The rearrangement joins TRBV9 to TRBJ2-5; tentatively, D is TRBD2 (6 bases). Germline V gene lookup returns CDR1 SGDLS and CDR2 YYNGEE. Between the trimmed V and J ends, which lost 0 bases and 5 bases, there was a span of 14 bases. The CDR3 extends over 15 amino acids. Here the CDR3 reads CASSVVDGSGETQYF. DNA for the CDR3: TGTGCCAGCAGCGTAGTCGACGGGAGCGGTGAGACCCAGTACTTC.

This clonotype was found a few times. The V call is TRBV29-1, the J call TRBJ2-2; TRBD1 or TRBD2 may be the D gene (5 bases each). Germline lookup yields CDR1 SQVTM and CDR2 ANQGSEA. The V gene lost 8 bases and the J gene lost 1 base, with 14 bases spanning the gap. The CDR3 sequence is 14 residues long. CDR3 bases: TGCAGCACCCCCGGGACGGAGAACACCGGGGAGCTGTTTTTT. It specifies CSTPGTENTGELFF.